This TCR beta chain derives from a study of blood T cell repertoires in COVID-19. Assay: immunoSEQ multiplex PCR; the TCRdb copy retains only in-frame clones and omits some. The sample has about 88,000 clones, around nine tenths seen once. V dropped 0 bases and J dropped 9 bases, with 15 bases sitting between them. The germline V gene has CDR1 LNHDA and CDR2 SQIVND (reference sequence). The CDR3 sequence is 15 residues long. The TCR was taken from a man aged 60 to 75 with acute or convalescent COVID-19. The sequenced sample was peripheral blood. The chain links TRBV19 to TRBJ2-1, with D perhaps TRBD2 (5 bases). This chain's CDR3 is CASSIDSGLPGEQFF. In nucleotides, the CDR3 is TGTGCCAGTAGTATAGATTCCGGACTGCCCGGTGAGCAGTTCTTC.